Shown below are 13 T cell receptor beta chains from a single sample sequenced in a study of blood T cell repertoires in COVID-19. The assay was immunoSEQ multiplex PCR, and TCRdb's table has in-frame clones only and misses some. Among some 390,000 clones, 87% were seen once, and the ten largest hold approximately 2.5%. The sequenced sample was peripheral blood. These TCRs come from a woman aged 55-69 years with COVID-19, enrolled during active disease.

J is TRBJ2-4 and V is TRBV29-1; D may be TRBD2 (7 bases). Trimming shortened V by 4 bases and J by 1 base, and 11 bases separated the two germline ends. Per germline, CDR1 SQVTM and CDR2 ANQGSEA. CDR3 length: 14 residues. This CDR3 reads CSVVGGHAKNIQYF. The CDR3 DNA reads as TGCAGCGTTGTGGGGGGGCACGCCAAAAACATTCAGTACTTC.

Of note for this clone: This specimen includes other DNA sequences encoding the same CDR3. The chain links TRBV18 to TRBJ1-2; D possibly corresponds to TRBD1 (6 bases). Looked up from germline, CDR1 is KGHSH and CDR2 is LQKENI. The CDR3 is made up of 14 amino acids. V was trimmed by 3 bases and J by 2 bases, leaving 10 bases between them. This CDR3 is CASSPATGNYGYTF. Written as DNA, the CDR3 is TGTGCCAGCTCACCTGCGACAGGAAACTATGGCTACACCTTC. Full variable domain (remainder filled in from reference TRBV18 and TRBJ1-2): NAGVMQNPRHLVRRRGQEARLRCSPMKGHSHVYWYRQLPEEGLKFMVYLQKENIIDESGMPKERFSAEFPKEGPSILRIQQVVRGDSAAYFCASSPATGNYGYTFGSGTRLTVV.

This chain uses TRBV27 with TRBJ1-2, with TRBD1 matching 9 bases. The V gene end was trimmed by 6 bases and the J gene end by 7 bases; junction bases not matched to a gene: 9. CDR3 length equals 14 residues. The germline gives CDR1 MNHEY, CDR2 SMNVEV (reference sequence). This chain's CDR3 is CASRGTGTGLGYTF. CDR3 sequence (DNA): TGTGCCAGCAGGGGGACCGGGACAGGGCTTGGCTACACCTTC.

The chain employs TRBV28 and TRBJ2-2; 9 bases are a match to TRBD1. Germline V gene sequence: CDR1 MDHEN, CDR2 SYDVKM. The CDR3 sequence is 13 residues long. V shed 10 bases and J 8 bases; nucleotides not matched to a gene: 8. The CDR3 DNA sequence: TGTGCCACCAGGGACAGGGTTTGGGGGGAGCTGTTTTTT. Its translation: CATRDRVWGELFF. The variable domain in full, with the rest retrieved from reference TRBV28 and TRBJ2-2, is DVKVTQSSRYLVKRTGEKVFLECVQDMDHENMFWYRQDPGLGLRLIYFSYDVKMKEKGDIPEGYSVSREKKERFSLILESASTNQTSMYLCATRDRVWGELFFGEGSRLTVL.

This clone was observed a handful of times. The CDR3 DNA follows: TGTGCCAGCTCACCGACTCGAGGGTCGAACACTGAAGCTTTCTTT. The encoded protein is CASSPTRGSNTEAFF. The chain has TRBV18 and TRBJ1-1; D is uncertain. Per the germline V gene, CDR1 is KGHSH and CDR2 is LQKENI. Trimming left V 3 bases short and J 1 base short, with 12 bases between. The CDR3 runs to 15 residues.

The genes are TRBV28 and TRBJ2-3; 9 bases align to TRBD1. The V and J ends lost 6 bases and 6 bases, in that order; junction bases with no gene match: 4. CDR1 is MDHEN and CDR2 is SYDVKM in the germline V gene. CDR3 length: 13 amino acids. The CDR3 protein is CASRGTGLDTQYF. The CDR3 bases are TGTGCCAGCAGGGGGACAGGGCTGGATACGCAGTATTTT.

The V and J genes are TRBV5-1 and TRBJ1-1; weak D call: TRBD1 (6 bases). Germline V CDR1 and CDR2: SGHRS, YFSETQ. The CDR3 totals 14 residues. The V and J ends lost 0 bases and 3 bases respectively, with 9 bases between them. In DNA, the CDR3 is TGCGCCAGCAGCTTGGCCAGGGGAGACACTGAAGCTTTCTTT. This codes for CASSLARGDTEAFF. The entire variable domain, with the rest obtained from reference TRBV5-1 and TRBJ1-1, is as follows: KAGVTQTPRYLIKTRGQQVTLSCSPISGHRSVSWYQQTPGQGLQFLFEYFSETQRNKGNFPGRFSGRQFSNSRSEMNVSTLELGDSALYLCASSLARGDTEAFFGQGTRLTVV.

The CDR3 loop reads CASSRGGDGDGYTF. In DNA, the CDR3 is TGCGCCAGCAGCCGGGGCGGGGACGGTGATGGCTACACCTTC. The V and J genes are TRBV5-1 and TRBJ1-2, with D perhaps matching TRBD1 (5 bases). The V gene's germline CDR1 is SGHRS and CDR2 YFSETQ. Trimming took off 4 bases at V and 6 bases at J, with 16 bases between the two ends. This CDR3 region has 14 residues.

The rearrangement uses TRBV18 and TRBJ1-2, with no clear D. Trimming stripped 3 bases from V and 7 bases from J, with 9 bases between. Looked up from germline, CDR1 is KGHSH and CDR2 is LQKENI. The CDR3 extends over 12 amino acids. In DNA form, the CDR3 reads TGTGCCAGCTCACCCCAGGCGCCTGGCTACACCTTC. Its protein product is CASSPQAPGYTF.

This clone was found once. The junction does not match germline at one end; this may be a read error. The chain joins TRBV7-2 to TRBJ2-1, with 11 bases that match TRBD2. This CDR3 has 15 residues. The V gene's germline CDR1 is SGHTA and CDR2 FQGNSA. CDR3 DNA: TGTGCCAGCAGCTCGGGACTAGCGGCCTACACTGAGCAGTTCTTC. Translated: CASSSGLAAYTEQFF.

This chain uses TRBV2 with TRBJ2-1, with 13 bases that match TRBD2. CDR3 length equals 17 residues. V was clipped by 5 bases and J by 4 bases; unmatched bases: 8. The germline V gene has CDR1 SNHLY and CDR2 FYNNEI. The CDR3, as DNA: TGTGCCAGCAGTCCGGGACTAGCGGGAAGGGGGTACAATGAGCAGTTCTTC. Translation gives CASSPGLAGRGYNEQFF.

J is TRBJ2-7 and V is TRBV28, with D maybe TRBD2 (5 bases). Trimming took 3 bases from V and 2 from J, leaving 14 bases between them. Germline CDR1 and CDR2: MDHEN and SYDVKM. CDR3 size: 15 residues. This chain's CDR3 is CASSFPESGAYEQYF. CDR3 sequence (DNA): TGTGCCAGCAGTTTCCCCGAGAGCGGTGCCTACGAGCAGTACTTC.

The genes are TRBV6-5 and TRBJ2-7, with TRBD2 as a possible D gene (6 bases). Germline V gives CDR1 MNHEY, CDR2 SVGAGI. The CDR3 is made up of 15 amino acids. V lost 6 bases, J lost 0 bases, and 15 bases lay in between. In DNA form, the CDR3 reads TGTGCCAGCAGACCCGGGACTGGCAGCTCCTACGAGCAGTACTTC. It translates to CASRPGTGSSYEQYF.